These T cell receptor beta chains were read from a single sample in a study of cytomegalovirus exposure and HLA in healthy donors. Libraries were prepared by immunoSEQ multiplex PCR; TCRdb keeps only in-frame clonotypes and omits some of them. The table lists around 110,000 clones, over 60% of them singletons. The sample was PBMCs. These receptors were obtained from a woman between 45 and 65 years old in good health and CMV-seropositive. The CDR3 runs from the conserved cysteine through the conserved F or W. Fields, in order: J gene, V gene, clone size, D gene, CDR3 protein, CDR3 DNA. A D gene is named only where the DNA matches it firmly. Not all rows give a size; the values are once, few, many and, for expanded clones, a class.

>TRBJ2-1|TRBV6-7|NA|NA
CASSYLDRKLYNEQFF
TGTGCCAGCAGTTACCTAGACAGGAAGCTATACAATGAGCAGTTCTTC
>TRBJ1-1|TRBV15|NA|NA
CATSRDGGWPEAFF
TGTGCCACCAGCAGAGACGGAGGGTGGCCCGAAGCTTTCTTT
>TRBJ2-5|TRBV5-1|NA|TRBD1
CASSIGTAEETQYF
TGCGCCAGCAGCATCGGGACAGCCGAGGAGACCCAGTACTTC
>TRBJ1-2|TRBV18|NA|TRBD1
CASSPRDRAQDGYTF
TGTGCCAGCTCACCCCGAGACAGGGCCCAGGATGGCTACACCTTC
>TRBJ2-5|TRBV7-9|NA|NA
CASSPTSIETQYF
TGTGCCAGCAGCCCGACTAGTATAGAGACCCAGTACTTC
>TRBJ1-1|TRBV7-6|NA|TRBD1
CASSAGQGARGAFF
TGTGCCAGCAGCGCGGGACAGGGGGCCCGAGGGGCTTTCTTT
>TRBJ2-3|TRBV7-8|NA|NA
CASSPRLGPSTDTQYF
TGTGCCAGCAGCCCTAGACTAGGACCTAGCACAGATACGCAGTATTTT
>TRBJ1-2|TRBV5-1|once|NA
CASREGMHGYTF
TGCGCCAGCAGGGAGGGAATGCATGGCTACACCTTC
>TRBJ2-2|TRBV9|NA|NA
CASSVFDRNTGELFF
TGTGCCAGCAGCGTATTTGACAGGAACACCGGGGAGCTGTTTTTT
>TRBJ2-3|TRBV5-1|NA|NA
CASSFEGPRGDTQYF
TGCGCCAGCAGCTTTGAGGGCCCCCGTGGAGATACGCAGTATTTT
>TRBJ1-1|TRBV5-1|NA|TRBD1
CASSSLGQGWAFF
TGCGCCAGCAGCTCTCTGGGACAGGGTTGGGCTTTCTTT
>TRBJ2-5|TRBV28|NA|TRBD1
CASSGQGALGSYEQRYF
TGTGCCAGCAGCGGGCAGGGGGCGCTGGGCTCCTACGAGCAGAGGTACTTC
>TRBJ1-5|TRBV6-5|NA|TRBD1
CASIHRGSNQPQHF
TGTGCCAGCATCCACAGGGGGTCGAATCAGCCCCAGCATTTT
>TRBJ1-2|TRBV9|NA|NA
CASSVSTGDYGYTF
TGTGCCAGCAGCGTGTCAACGGGGGACTATGGCTACACCTTC
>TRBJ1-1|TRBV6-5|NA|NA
CASRRGGRTEAFF
TGTGCCAGCAGGAGGGGAGGCCGCACTGAAGCTTTCTTT
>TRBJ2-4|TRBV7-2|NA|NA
CASSFPTGLTKNIQYF
TGTGCCAGCAGCTTTCCTACGGGACTCACCAAAAACATTCAGTACTTC
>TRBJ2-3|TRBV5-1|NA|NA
CASSLYGGPTDTQYF
TGCGCCAGCAGCTTGTACGGGGGGCCCACAGATACGCAGTATTTT
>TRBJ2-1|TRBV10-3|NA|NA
CAISGYEEAGTQQFF
TGTGCCATCAGTGGCTATGAGGAGGCGGGGACTCAGCAGTTCTTC
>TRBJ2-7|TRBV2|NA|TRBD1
CASSEAGQGIPYEQYF
TGTGCCAGCAGTGAAGCGGGACAGGGTATCCCCTACGAGCAGTACTTC
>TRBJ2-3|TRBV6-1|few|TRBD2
CASSEAASGGASTQYF
TGTGCCAGCAGTGAAGCGGCTAGCGGGGGGGCCTCTACGCAGTATTTT
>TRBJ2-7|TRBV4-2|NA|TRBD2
CASSQGPGLAGGFIPYEQYF
TGTGCCAGCAGCCAAGGGCCGGGACTAGCGGGGGGGTTTATCCCCTACGAGCAGTACTTC
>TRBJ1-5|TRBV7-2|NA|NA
CASSLGLYSNQPQHF
TGTGCCAGCAGCTTAGGACTTTATAGCAATCAGCCCCAGCATTTT
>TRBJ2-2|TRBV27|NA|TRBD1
CASSNNRGLSGELFF
TGTGCCAGCAGCAACAACAGGGGGCTCAGCGGGGAGCTGTTTTTT
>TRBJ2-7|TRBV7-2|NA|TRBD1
CASSDRQGNREEQYF
TGTGCCAGCAGCGACCGACAGGGTAATAGGGAGGAGCAGTACTTC
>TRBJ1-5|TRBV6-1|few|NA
CASSLDSRNQPQHF
TGTGCCAGCAGTTTGGACAGCCGCAATCAGCCCCAGCATTTT
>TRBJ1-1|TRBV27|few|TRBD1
CASSLVGQGNVGTEAFF
TGTGCCAGCAGTTTAGTGGGACAGGGTAATGTCGGAACTGAAGCTTTCTTT